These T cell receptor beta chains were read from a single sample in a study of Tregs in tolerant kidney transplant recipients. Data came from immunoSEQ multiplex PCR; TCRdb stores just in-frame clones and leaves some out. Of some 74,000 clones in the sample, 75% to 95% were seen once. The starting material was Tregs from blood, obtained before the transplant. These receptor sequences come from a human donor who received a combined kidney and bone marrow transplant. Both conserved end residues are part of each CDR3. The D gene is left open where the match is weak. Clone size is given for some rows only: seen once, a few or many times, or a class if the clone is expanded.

CDR3 protein: CASSRAGGSDEQYF
CDR3 DNA: TGTGCCAGCAGTCGAGCGGGAGGCTCAGACGAGCAGTACTTC
V gene: TRBV27
J gene: TRBJ2-7
D gene: TRBD2
clone size: -

CDR3 protein: CASSPRTSADTQYF
CDR3 DNA: TGTGCCAGCAGCCCCCGGACTAGCGCAGATACGCAGTATTTT
V gene: TRBV9
J gene: TRBJ2-3
D gene: TRBD2
clone size: once

CDR3 protein: CASSWLGTLGNTIYF
CDR3 DNA: TGTGCCAGCAGCTGGCTTGGGACGTTAGGAAACACCATATATTTT
V gene: TRBV9
J gene: TRBJ1-3
D gene: -
clone size: -

CDR3 protein: CASSQVGTRTDTQYF
CDR3 DNA: TGTGCCAGCAGCCAAGTTGGGACACGCACAGATACGCAGTATTTT
V gene: TRBV14
J gene: TRBJ2-3
D gene: -
clone size: -

CDR3 protein: CASSKDGSSYNEQFF
CDR3 DNA: TGCGCCAGCAGTAAAGACGGCAGCTCCTACAATGAGCAGTTCTTC
V gene: TRBV4-1
J gene: TRBJ2-1
D gene: -
clone size: -

CDR3 protein: CASSFVAGVVYEQYF
CDR3 DNA: TGTGCCAGCAGCTTCGTAGCGGGAGTAGTCTACGAGCAGTACTTC
V gene: TRBV7-2
J gene: TRBJ2-7
D gene: TRBD2
clone size: -

CDR3 protein: CASSSERVRETQYF
CDR3 DNA: TGTGCCAGCAGTTCAGAGCGGGTTCGAGAGACCCAGTACTTC
V gene: TRBV28
J gene: TRBJ2-5
D gene: -
clone size: -

CDR3 protein: CASSEWGDTGTPSSGNTIYF
CDR3 DNA: TGTGCCAGCAGCGAGTGGGGAGATACCGGGACACCGAGCTCTGGAAACACCATATATTTT
V gene: TRBV9
J gene: TRBJ1-3
D gene: -
clone size: -

CDR3 protein: CASSQTGGNQPQHF
CDR3 DNA: TGTGCCAGCAGTCAGACAGGGGGCAATCAGCCCCAGCATTTT
V gene: TRBV28
J gene: TRBJ1-5
D gene: TRBD1
clone size: -

CDR3 protein: CASSLYNRGGPEAFF
CDR3 DNA: TGTGCCAGCAGCCTCTATAACAGGGGAGGGCCTGAAGCTTTCTTT
V gene: TRBV7-9
J gene: TRBJ1-1
D gene: TRBD1
clone size: -

CDR3 protein: CASSLAGISYEQYF
CDR3 DNA: TGTGCCAGCAGCTTGGCCGGAATCTCCTACGAGCAGTACTTC
V gene: TRBV5-4
J gene: TRBJ2-7
D gene: -
clone size: -

CDR3 protein: CASGFGGGYGYTF
CDR3 DNA: TGTGCCAGCGGATTCGGCGGGGGCTATGGCTACACCTTC
V gene: TRBV27
J gene: TRBJ1-2
D gene: -
clone size: -

CDR3 protein: CASSDKGRGLNYEQYF
CDR3 DNA: TGTGCCAGCAGTGACAAAGGGAGGGGGCTGAACTACGAGCAGTACTTC
V gene: TRBV2
J gene: TRBJ2-7
D gene: -
clone size: -

CDR3 protein: CASSQEGGGDRSPTPHF
CDR3 DNA: TGTGCCAGCAGCCAAGAAGGAGGCGGCGACAGGTCCCCCACACCTCACTTC
V gene: TRBV4-2
J gene: TRBJ2-5
D gene: -
clone size: -

CDR3 protein: CAWSGGGSSTDTQYF
CDR3 DNA: TGTGCCTGGAGCGGAGGGGGATCTAGCACAGATACGCAGTATTTT
V gene: TRBV30
J gene: TRBJ2-3
D gene: -
clone size: -

CDR3 protein: CATQPTGEQPQHF
CDR3 DNA: TGTGCCACCCAACCGACAGGGGAACAGCCCCAGCATTTT
V gene: TRBV10-3
J gene: TRBJ1-5
D gene: TRBD1
clone size: -

CDR3 protein: CASSPSASGNTIYF
CDR3 DNA: TGTGCCAGCAGTCCTTCGGCCTCTGGAAACACCATATATTTT
V gene: TRBV6-4
J gene: TRBJ1-3
D gene: -
clone size: once

CDR3 protein: CASSLVQGLDTDTQYF
CDR3 DNA: TGTGCCAGCAGTTTAGTACAAGGACTAGACACAGATACGCAGTATTTT
V gene: TRBV27
J gene: TRBJ2-3
D gene: TRBD2
clone size: -

CDR3 protein: CASSLQGNQPQHF
CDR3 DNA: TGTGCCAGTAGTTTACAGGGCAATCAGCCCCAGCATTTT
V gene: TRBV19
J gene: TRBJ1-5
D gene: -
clone size: -

CDR3 protein: CASSRTLQETQYF
CDR3 DNA: TGTGCCAGCAGCCGAACCTTGCAGGAGACCCAGTACTTC
V gene: TRBV11-3
J gene: TRBJ2-5
D gene: -
clone size: once

CDR3 protein: CASSLPRQGYEQYF
CDR3 DNA: TGTGCCAGCAGTTTGCCGAGACAGGGCTACGAGCAGTACTTC
V gene: TRBV28
J gene: TRBJ2-7
D gene: TRBD1
clone size: -

CDR3 protein: CASSLQGLDGYTF
CDR3 DNA: TGTGCCAGCAGTTTACAGGGGTTGGATGGCTACACCTTC
V gene: TRBV27
J gene: TRBJ1-2
D gene: -
clone size: -

CDR3 protein: CASSRMDAYEQYF
CDR3 DNA: TGCGCCAGCAGCCGTATGGATGCCTACGAGCAGTACTTC
V gene: TRBV5-1
J gene: TRBJ2-7
D gene: -
clone size: -

CDR3 protein: CAGSLVPRAGETQYF
CDR3 DNA: TGTGCCGGCAGTTTAGTGCCTCGAGCGGGGGAGACCCAGTACTTC
V gene: TRBV27
J gene: TRBJ2-5
D gene: TRBD2
clone size: -

CDR3 protein: CASSEAGLAGGAGELFF
CDR3 DNA: TGTGCCAGCAGTGAAGCGGGACTAGCGGGAGGCGCCGGGGAGCTGTTTTTT
V gene: TRBV6-4
J gene: TRBJ2-2
D gene: TRBD2
clone size: -

CDR3 protein: CASRRGRGPYEQYF
CDR3 DNA: TGTGCCAGCAGAAGGGGTCGGGGACCCTACGAGCAGTACTTC
V gene: TRBV5-6
J gene: TRBJ2-7
D gene: -
clone size: -

CDR3 protein: CASSTTGDTEAFF
CDR3 DNA: TGCGCCAGCAGCACTACAGGGGACACTGAAGCTTTCTTT
V gene: TRBV4-3
J gene: TRBJ1-1
D gene: TRBD1
clone size: -

CDR3 protein: CASSPDDRAFYEQYF
CDR3 DNA: TGTGCCAGCAGTCCTGACGACCGAGCCTTCTACGAGCAGTACTTC
V gene: TRBV9
J gene: TRBJ2-7
D gene: -
clone size: -

CDR3 protein: CASSSPSQGGYGYTF
CDR3 DNA: TGTGCCAGCAGTTCCCCCTCGCAGGGAGGGTATGGCTACACCTTC
V gene: TRBV28
J gene: TRBJ1-2
D gene: -
clone size: -

CDR3 protein: CAWTQRDTEAFF
CDR3 DNA: TGTGCCTGGACCCAAAGGGACACTGAAGCTTTCTTT
V gene: TRBV30
J gene: TRBJ1-1
D gene: -
clone size: few

CDR3 protein: CASSLGGHLPNYGYTF
CDR3 DNA: TGTGCCAGCAGCTTGGGGGGACACCTACCTAACTATGGCTACACCTTC
V gene: TRBV5-4
J gene: TRBJ1-2
D gene: -
clone size: -

CDR3 protein: CASSQGLAGAGDNEQFF
CDR3 DNA: TGCGCCAGCAGCCAAGGACTAGCGGGAGCTGGAGACAATGAGCAGTTCTTC
V gene: TRBV4-1
J gene: TRBJ2-1
D gene: TRBD2
clone size: -

CDR3 protein: CASSLAGAGANVLTF
CDR3 DNA: TGTGCCAGCAGCTTAGCGGGGGCTGGGGCCAACGTCCTGACTTTC
V gene: TRBV11-2
J gene: TRBJ2-6
D gene: -
clone size: once

CDR3 protein: CAISEGRGEGDEQYF
CDR3 DNA: TGTGCCATCAGTGAGGGGAGGGGCGAAGGAGACGAGCAGTACTTC
V gene: TRBV10-3
J gene: TRBJ2-7
D gene: TRBD2
clone size: -

CDR3 protein: CSAQQGSEAFF
CDR3 DNA: TGCAGTGCTCAACAGGGTAGTGAAGCTTTCTTT
V gene: TRBV20-1
J gene: TRBJ1-1
D gene: -
clone size: -

CDR3 protein: CASSVGQPYEQYF
CDR3 DNA: TGTGCCAGCAGCGTGGGACAACCCTACGAGCAGTACTTC
V gene: TRBV5-8
J gene: TRBJ2-7
D gene: -
clone size: -

CDR3 protein: CASSSRQGLGAFF
CDR3 DNA: TGTGCCAGCAGTTCCCGACAGGGATTGGGAGCTTTCTTT
V gene: TRBV6-5
J gene: TRBJ1-1
D gene: TRBD1
clone size: -

CDR3 protein: CASSRTEQNTEAFF
CDR3 DNA: TGTGCCAGCAGCCGGACAGAGCAGAACACTGAAGCTTTCTTT
V gene: TRBV7-8
J gene: TRBJ1-1
D gene: -
clone size: -

CDR3 protein: CASSFSAGSGGLSGNTIYF
CDR3 DNA: TGTGCCAGCAGTTTTTCCGCAGGTTCAGGAGGCCTCTCTGGAAACACCATATATTTT
V gene: TRBV28
J gene: TRBJ1-3
D gene: -
clone size: -

CDR3 protein: CASSEKGLAGAGELFF
CDR3 DNA: TGTGCCAGCAGTGAAAAGGGACTAGCGGGAGCCGGGGAGCTGTTTTTT
V gene: TRBV25-1
J gene: TRBJ2-2
D gene: TRBD2
clone size: -

CDR3 protein: CASSPRDSVRSTEAFF
CDR3 DNA: TGTGCCAGCTCACCCCGGGACAGCGTCCGTAGCACTGAAGCTTTCTTT
V gene: TRBV18
J gene: TRBJ1-1
D gene: TRBD1
clone size: -

CDR3 protein: CASSRPLANTDTQYF
CDR3 DNA: TGTGCCAGCAGCCGACCACTAGCGAACACAGATACGCAGTATTTT
V gene: TRBV7-9
J gene: TRBJ2-3
D gene: TRBD2
clone size: -

CDR3 protein: CASSRIESGVGQETQYF
CDR3 DNA: TGTGCCAGCAGTAGGATTGAGTCGGGAGTGGGCCAAGAGACCCAGTACTTC
V gene: TRBV28
J gene: TRBJ2-5
D gene: -
clone size: -

CDR3 protein: CASSEGQGLYEQYF
CDR3 DNA: TGTGCCAGCAGCGAGGGACAGGGTTTGTACGAGCAGTACTTC
V gene: TRBV5-8
J gene: TRBJ2-7
D gene: TRBD1
clone size: -

CDR3 protein: CASSTSAANTGELFF
CDR3 DNA: TGTGCCAGTAGTACAAGTGCGGCGAACACCGGGGAGCTGTTTTTT
V gene: TRBV19
J gene: TRBJ2-2
D gene: -
clone size: -

CDR3 protein: CAWSGYSHNEQFF
CDR3 DNA: TGTGCCTGGAGTGGGTACTCCCACAATGAGCAGTTCTTC
V gene: TRBV30
J gene: TRBJ2-1
D gene: -
clone size: -

CDR3 protein: CASSPGAQETQYF
CDR3 DNA: TGTGCCAGCTCACCCGGGGCCCAAGAGACCCAGTACTTC
V gene: TRBV18
J gene: TRBJ2-5
D gene: -
clone size: -

CDR3 protein: CASSYGVSASYNEQFF
CDR3 DNA: TGTGCCAGCAGTTATGGGGTTTCAGCCTCCTACAATGAGCAGTTCTTC
V gene: TRBV6-5
J gene: TRBJ2-1
D gene: -
clone size: -

CDR3 protein: CAWSVLGTGGDETQYF
CDR3 DNA: TGTGCCTGGAGTGTACTCGGGACAGGGGGCGATGAGACCCAGTACTTC
V gene: TRBV30
J gene: TRBJ2-5
D gene: TRBD1
clone size: -

CDR3 protein: CASSLGQGFNYGYTF
CDR3 DNA: TGCGCCAGCAGCTTGGGACAGGGCTTTAACTATGGCTACACCTTC
V gene: TRBV5-1
J gene: TRBJ1-2
D gene: TRBD1
clone size: -

CDR3 protein: CASSISSSRGYTF
CDR3 DNA: TGTGCCAGTAGTATATCTTCTTCCAGGGGCTACACCTTC
V gene: TRBV19
J gene: TRBJ1-2
D gene: -
clone size: -

CDR3 protein: CASKGVSSYNEQFF
CDR3 DNA: TGTGCCAGCAAGGGGGTTAGCTCCTACAATGAGCAGTTCTTC
V gene: TRBV11-1
J gene: TRBJ2-1
D gene: -
clone size: -

CDR3 protein: CASSKERQRYEQFF
CDR3 DNA: TGTGCCAGTAGCAAGGAGAGGCAGCGGTATGAGCAGTTCTTC
V gene: TRBV19
J gene: TRBJ2-1
D gene: -
clone size: -

CDR3 protein: CASTAGGTSRDTQYF
CDR3 DNA: TGCGCCAGCACCGCGGGAGGGACATCGCGCGATACGCAGTATTTT
V gene: TRBV5-1
J gene: TRBJ2-3
D gene: TRBD2
clone size: -

CDR3 protein: CASSLGGTSGSVLEQFF
CDR3 DNA: TGCGCCAGCAGCTTGGGTGGGACTAGCGGGAGTGTTCTTGAGCAGTTCTTC
V gene: TRBV5-1
J gene: TRBJ2-1
D gene: TRBD2
clone size: -

CDR3 protein: CSVGGIAGTDTQYF
CDR3 DNA: TGCAGCGTGGGGGGCATAGCGGGCACAGATACGCAGTATTTT
V gene: TRBV29-1
J gene: TRBJ2-3
D gene: -
clone size: -

CDR3 protein: CASSLGSRQGGYTF
CDR3 DNA: TGTGCCAGCAGTTTGGGCAGCCGACAGGGGGGCTACACCTTC
V gene: TRBV28
J gene: TRBJ1-2
D gene: TRBD1
clone size: -